These 29 T cell receptor beta chains were all obtained from the same sample, sequenced in a study of cytomegalovirus exposure and HLA in healthy donors. The primer mix had 60 Vbeta and 13 Jbeta primers. Sequencing used immunoSEQ multiplex PCR; TCRdb keeps in-frame clones, though not all of them. The sample holds over 150,000 clones, around 80% seen once. Sequenced: PBMCs. These receptors all come from a woman in her 30s in good health and CMV-seropositive.

This chain uses TRBV2 with TRBJ1-1, with TRBD1 matching 7 bases. The germline V gene encodes CDR1 SNHLY and CDR2 FYNNEI. The CDR3 runs 14 residues. Trimming cost V 0 bases and J 11 bases; bases outside gene matches: 9. The CDR3 region has the DNA TGTGCCAGCAGTGAAGCAGGGGGCGAAATCGAGGCTTTCTTT. Encoded protein: CASSEAGGEIEAFF. Complete variable domain (other parts from reference TRBV2 and TRBJ1-1): EPEVTQTPSHQVTQMGQEVILRCVPISNHLYFYWYRQILGQKVEFLVSFYNNEISEKSEIFDDQFSVERPDGSNFTLKIRSTKLEDSAMYFCASSEAGGEIEAFFGQGTRLTVV.

The DNA for the CDR3 is TGCAGCGTTGACTCAGGGTACGACGAAGCTTTCTTT. It yields the protein CSVDSGYDEAFF. The chain employs TRBV29-1 and TRBJ1-1, with a possible D match to TRBD1 (5 bases). Looked up from germline, CDR1 is SQVTM and CDR2 is ANQGSEA. The CDR3 runs to 12 residues. The germline V and J ends were trimmed by 3 bases and 8 bases, with 13 bases remaining between them.

This clone appeared a few times. The V and J genes are TRBV9 and TRBJ2-1; 10 bases are shared with TRBD2. CDR3 length: 16 residues. J lost 5 bases, V lost 3 bases, and 8 bases had no gene match. The V gene's germline CDR1 is SGDLS and CDR2 YYNGEE. The CDR3 spells CASSAPSGGGHNEQFF. CDR3 bases: TGTGCCAGCAGCGCCCCGAGCGGGGGGGGTCACAATGAGCAGTTCTTC.

A remark on this clone: Compared with germline, one end of the junction differs, possibly owing to a read error. The rearrangement uses TRBV7-9 and TRBJ1-2, with D tentatively TRBD1 (5 bases). CDR1 and CDR2 from the germline V gene are SEHNR and FQNEAQ (reference sequence). The CDR3 spans 12 residues. The CDR3 here is CSSAEGPYGYTF. The CDR3 nucleotides are TGTTCCAGCGCGGAGGGGCCCTATGGCTACACCTTC.

V usage is TRBV6-4 and J usage is TRBJ2-1; TRBD2 aligns across 8 bases. Germline V gives CDR1 MRHNA, CDR2 SNTAGT. CDR3 length equals 15 residues. The V and J ends lost 4 bases and 4 bases, in that order; junction bases with no gene match: 6. CDR3 DNA: TGTGCCAGCAGTGCTCGTGCGGGGGGTTACAATGAGCAGTTCTTC. Amino acids: CASSARAGGYNEQFF.

Points on this clone: A read error may account for a junction end that differs from germline. The rearrangement links TRBV5-6 to TRBJ2-7; 7 nucleotides agree with TRBD2. This CDR3 is built from 13 residues. CDR1 is SGHDT, CDR2 YYEEEE, per germline. The CDR3 reads CASSFSTPLAGDF. CDR3 DNA sequence: TGTGCCAGCAGCTTCTCGACCCCTCTTGCGGGGGACTTC.

The chain employs TRBV2 and TRBJ1-5; no firm D call. The CDR3 loop spans 16 amino acids. V was clipped by 0 bases and J by 4 bases, with 13 bases between them. CDR1 is SNHLY and CDR2 is FYNNEI in the germline V gene. The CDR3 protein is CASSEAVWGGNQPQHF. The CDR3 DNA sequence: TGTGCCAGCAGTGAAGCGGTTTGGGGAGGAAATCAGCCCCAGCATTTT.

This clone has a handful of counts. The V and J genes are TRBV7-2 and TRBJ1-2, with D possibly matching TRBD1 (5 bases). The CDR3 runs 13 residues. CDR1 and CDR2 from the germline V gene are SGHTA and FQGNSA. V lost 6 bases, J lost 8 bases, and 16 bases lay in between. The DNA for the CDR3 is TGTGCCAGCAGGCGACAGAAATCCAAAGGCTACACCTTC. As protein: CASRRQKSKGYTF.

The chain couples TRBV9 to TRBJ1-2, with a possible D match to TRBD1 (6 bases). Per the germline V gene, CDR1 is SGDLS and CDR2 is YYNGEE. V lost 3 bases and J 4 bases, leaving 16 bases between the germline ends. This CDR3 region has 15 residues. The CDR3 loop is CASSGGGDMIYGYTF. CDR3 nucleotide sequence: TGTGCCAGCAGCGGGGGAGGGGACATGATCTATGGCTACACCTTC.

The chain uses TRBV27 and TRBJ2-3; TRBD1 aligns across 8 bases. The CDR3 runs to 16 residues. V dropped 6 bases and J dropped 5; count of bases not matched to a gene: 13. Germline V gene sequence: CDR1 MNHEY, CDR2 SMNVEV (reference sequence). CDR3 sequence (DNA): TGTGCCAGCAGCTCCTACGACAGGGGAGAGAAAGATACGCAGTATTTT. Translating gives CASSSYDRGEKDTQYF.

The chain has TRBV9 and TRBJ2-3; 7 nucleotides agree with TRBD2. J lost 3 bases, V lost 5 bases, and 6 bases had no gene match. This CDR3 has 14 amino acids. Germline CDR1 reads SGDLS; CDR2 reads YYNGEE. This CDR3 reads CASRPSGGTDTQYF. In nucleotides, the CDR3 is TGTGCCAGCAGACCTAGCGGTGGAACAGATACGCAGTATTTT. Full variable domain (outside the CDR3, taken from reference TRBV9 and TRBJ2-3): DSGVTQTPKHLITATGQRVTLRCSPRSGDLSVYWYQQSLDQGLQFLIQYYNGEERAKGNILERFSAQQFPDLHSELNLSSLELGDSALYFCASRPSGGTDTQYFGPGTRLTVL.

This clone showed up many times. This chain connects TRBV18 to TRBJ1-4, with 8 bases matching TRBD1. This CDR3 has 15 amino acids. Germline values: CDR1 KGHSH, CDR2 LQKENI. V gave up 3 bases and J gave up 2 bases; unmatched junction bases: 2. This CDR3 reads CASSPGQETNEKLFF. Here the CDR3 DNA reads TGTGCCAGCTCACCGGGACAGGAGACTAATGAAAAACTGTTTTTT.

V usage is TRBV19 and J usage is TRBJ2-7; maybe TRBD2 (6 bases). The CDR3 has 15 amino acids. Germline V lookup: CDR1 LNHDA, CDR2 SQIVND (reference sequence). The V and J ends lost 1 base and 3 bases respectively, with 13 bases between them. Here the CDR3 reads CASSIAASAHYEQYF. The CDR3 DNA reads TGTGCCAGTAGTATAGCGGCTAGCGCTCACTACGAGCAGTACTTC. Looking up the rest from reference TRBV19 and TRBJ2-7 gives the full variable domain: DGGITQSPKYLFRKEGQNVTLSCEQNLNHDAMYWYRQDPGQGLRLIYYSQIVNDFQKGDIAEGYSVSREKKESFPLTVTSAQKNPTAFYLCASSIAASAHYEQYFGPGTRLTVT.

This clone was seen a single time. The chain recombines TRBV7-2 with TRBJ1-2; tentatively, D is TRBD1 (6 bases). Germline V gene data show CDR1 as SGHTA and CDR2 as FQGNSA. V was pared by 5 bases and J by 5 bases, with 21 bases between. The CDR3 has 16 residues. The CDR3 loop is CASSLSSSTGGYGYTF. In nucleotides, the CDR3 is TGTGCCAGCAGCCTATCGTCCTCGACAGGAGGATATGGCTACACCTTC.

The V call is TRBV28, the J call TRBJ2-3; D perhaps matches TRBD2 (5 bases). Trimming left V 7 bases short and J 0 bases short, with 17 bases between. This CDR3 spans 16 amino acids. CDR1 and CDR2 from the germline V gene are MDHEN and SYDVKM. The CDR3 region has the DNA TGTGCCAGCATGGGAGACCACTTAACCAGCACAGATACGCAGTATTTT. This translates into CASMGDHLTSTDTQYF.

This clone was seen once. CDR3 nucleotides: TGTGCCAGCAGCTTGCCCCTAGCCGCAGGCGATACGCAGTATTTT. This codes for CASSLPLAAGDTQYF. The V call is TRBV5-4, the J call TRBJ2-3; perhaps TRBD2 as D (5 bases). CDR3 length equals 15 residues. Germline CDR1 SGHNT, CDR2 YYREEE (reference sequence). V was clipped by 1 base and J by 6 bases, with 15 bases between them.

This clone was counted once. The chain links TRBV19 to TRBJ1-2, with a weak D call TRBD1 (6 bases). The CDR3 runs 14 residues. V was pared by 7 bases and J by 1 base, with 13 bases between. From germline, CDR1 is LNHDA and CDR2 SQIVND (reference sequence). The chain's CDR3 is CASNRDKHNYGYTF. The DNA of the CDR3 is TGTGCCAGTAATCGGGACAAACATAACTATGGCTACACCTTC. Filled out from reference TRBV19 and TRBJ1-2, the complete variable domain reads DGGITQSPKYLFRKEGQNVTLSCEQNLNHDAMYWYRQDPGQGLRLIYYSQIVNDFQKGDIAEGYSVSREKKESFPLTVTSAQKNPTAFYLCASNRDKHNYGYTFGSGTRLTVV.

The chain recombines TRBV13 with TRBJ1-4, with TRBD1 as a possible D gene (5 bases). Germline CDR1 and CDR2: PRHDT and FYEKMQ (reference sequence). V gave up 5 bases and J gave up 3 bases, with 10 bases separating them. The CDR3 spans 14 residues. CDR3 DNA: TGTGCCAGCAGCCTTTGGGGGGCTAATGAAAAACTGTTTTTT. Protein sequence: CASSLWGANEKLFF. Together with reference TRBV13 and TRBJ1-4, the CDR3 gives the full variable domain: AAGVIQSPRHLIKEKRETATLKCYPIPRHDTVYWYQQGPGQDPQFLISFYEKMQSDKGSIPDRFSAQQFSDYHSELNMSSLELGDSALYFCASSLWGANEKLFFGSGTQLSVL.

The chain employs TRBV18 and TRBJ1-4; unclear D gene. Looked up from germline, CDR1 is KGHSH and CDR2 is LQKENI. Trimming pared 3 bases from V and 8 bases from J, leaving 10 bases between. The CDR3 length is 13 residues. The CDR3 sequence is CASSPGIGEKLFF. The CDR3 nucleotides are TGTGCCAGCTCACCCGGGATTGGGGAAAAACTGTTTTTT.

The chain employs TRBV28 and TRBJ2-7; 7 positions match TRBD1. Germline lookup yields CDR1 MDHEN and CDR2 SYDVKM. After removal of 7 bases from V and 2 bases from J, the junction contained 11 bases not matched to a gene. The CDR3 consists of 15 residues. CDR3 coding DNA: TGTGCCAGCACCGGAACCGGGACAGCCCCCTACGAGCAGTACTTC. Translation gives CASTGTGTAPYEQYF.

Only a few counts were recorded for this clone. The V gene is TRBV11-3, the J gene TRBJ2-5; 7 bases are shared with TRBD1. The V and J ends lost 1 base and 2 bases, in that order; junction bases with no gene match: 4. Per germline, CDR1 SGHNT and CDR2 YENEEA. This CDR3 is 15 amino acids long. DNA for the CDR3: TGTGCCAGCAGCTTAGGCTACAGGGGACAAGAGACCCAGTACTTC. Residues: CASSLGYRGQETQYF.

V gene TRBV2 combines with J gene TRBJ1-2, with a tentative D call TRBD1 (6 bases). Per germline, CDR1 SNHLY and CDR2 FYNNEI. V dropped 6 bases and J dropped 4 bases, with 12 bases sitting between them. The CDR3 is 13 residues long. CDR3 sequence reads: CASRQGEGYGYTF. DNA for the CDR3: TGTGCCAGCAGACAGGGTGAGGGCTATGGCTACACCTTC.

The chain employs TRBV9 and TRBJ2-3; D is unclear. Germline V gives CDR1 SGDLS, CDR2 YYNGEE. The CDR3 has 14 residues. The ends were cut back, 0 bases at V and 7 bases at J, with 12 bases in the middle. This CDR3 is CASSVGVASHTQYF. CDR3 in DNA: TGTGCCAGCAGCGTAGGCGTAGCAAGCCATACGCAGTATTTT. The full variable domain, its missing parts supplied by reference TRBV9 and TRBJ2-3, is DSGVTQTPKHLITATGQRVTLRCSPRSGDLSVYWYQQSLDQGLQFLIQYYNGEERAKGNILERFSAQQFPDLHSELNLSSLELGDSALYFCASSVGVASHTQYFGPGTRLTVL.

The rearrangement joins TRBV30 to TRBJ1-2; D is unclear. The CDR3 covers 13 residues. V was shortened by 0 bases and J by 4 bases, with 9 bases between the two germline ends. Looked up from germline, CDR1 is GTSNPN and CDR2 is SVGIG (reference sequence). CDR3 DNA: TGTGCCTGGAGTGTCCGGGATCTCTATGGCTACACCTTC. Its protein is CAWSVRDLYGYTF.

This clone has only one observation. This chain links TRBV7-2 with TRBJ1-5; D is unresolved. This CDR3 region has 13 residues. The germline V and J ends were trimmed by 2 bases and 3 bases, with 5 bases remaining between them. CDR1 is SGHTA, CDR2 FQGNSA, per germline. CDR3 DNA: TGTGCCAGCAGCTTACAGTTCAATCAGCCCCAGCATTTT. Protein sequence: CASSLQFNQPQHF.

The rearrangement joins TRBV4-1 to TRBJ2-7, with a possible D match to TRBD1 (6 bases). Germline V gene lookup returns CDR1 MGHRA and CDR2 YSYEKL. This CDR3 has 12 amino acids. The germline V and J ends were trimmed by 3 bases and 6 bases, with 9 bases remaining between them. The CDR3, as DNA: TGCGCCAGCAGCCATCCCAGGGGCGAGCAGTACTTC. Residues: CASSHPRGEQYF.

The chain couples TRBV25-1 to TRBJ1-2; D gene uncertain. Trimming cost V 0 bases and J 3 bases, with 8 bases left between them. This CDR3 region has 14 residues. CDR1 is MGHDK and CDR2 is SYGVNS in the germline V gene. The CDR3 region has the DNA TGTGCCAGCAGTGAATACCGCCTAGACTATGGCTACACCTTC. Amino acid sequence: CASSEYRLDYGYTF.

The chain joins TRBV13 to TRBJ2-4; 8 nucleotides agree with TRBD1. CDR1 and CDR2 (germline): PRHDT, FYEKMQ (reference sequence). This CDR3 is 15 amino acids long. V dropped 5 bases and J dropped 8; count of bases not matched to a gene: 11. The CDR3 spells CASSRRGQGWDIQYF. CDR3 coding DNA: TGTGCCAGCAGCCGAAGAGGACAGGGATGGGACATTCAGTACTTC.

The chain carries TRBV2 and TRBJ2-7; 9 bases align to TRBD1. With V trimmed by 2 bases and J by 6 bases, 8 bases remained unmatched. This CDR3 contains 15 residues. Germline V lookup: CDR1 SNHLY, CDR2 FYNNEI. In nucleotides, the CDR3 is TGTGCCAGCAGTGAAATAAGGGGGACAGGGACCGAGCAGTACTTC. Its translation is CASSEIRGTGTEQYF.